A selection of T cell receptor beta chains follows, all from one sample in a study of blood T cell repertoires in COVID-19. Sequencing was performed with immunoSEQ multiplex PCR; in TCRdb, only in-frame clones are kept and a portion is missing. The sample includes fewer than 150,000 clones, more than 70% of them seen just once. Sequencing input: peripheral blood. These receptors originate from an older woman with acute or convalescent COVID-19. CDR3s include the opening cysteine and the closing phenylalanine or tryptophan. A D gene is named only where the DNA matches it firmly. Only some rows state a clone size, as once, few, many or a class for expanded clones.

>.|.|TRBJ1-2|TRBV18
CASSAGNYGYTF
TGTGCCAGCTCAGCAGGGAACTATGGCTACACCTTC
>TRBD1|.|TRBJ1-6|TRBV6-1
CASSVPTGSYDSYNSPLHF
TGTGCCAGCAGTGTACCGACAGGGAGTTATGACTCCTATAATTCACCCCTCCACTTT
>.|once|TRBJ2-5|TRBV21-1
CASISYTQNRGLRDQYF
TGTGCCAGCATCTCTTATACCCAGAACAGAGGGCTGAGGGACCAGTACTTC
>TRBD1|.|TRBJ2-1|TRBV27
CASSPPGWTGVLSSYNEQFF
TGTGCCAGCAGTCCCCCGGGCTGGACAGGGGTCTTGAGCTCCTACAATGAGCAGTTCTTC
>.|few|TRBJ1-1|TRBV3-1/TRBV3-2
CASSQSTPEAFF
TGTGCCAGCAGCCAATCCACACCTGAAGCTTTCTTT
>TRBD1|.|TRBJ2-3|TRBV6-6
CASSQTGLGADTQYF
TGTGCCAGCAGTCAGACAGGGTTGGGAGCAGATACGCAGTATTTT
>TRBD2|.|TRBJ2-1|TRBV9
CASSVALAGDVTNEQFF
TGTGCCAGCAGCGTAGCGCTAGCGGGAGATGTTACGAATGAGCAGTTCTTC
>.|.|TRBJ2-1|TRBV4-2
CASSQENTGTYNEQFF
TGTGCCAGCAGCCAAGAAAACACGGGAACCTACAATGAGCAGTTCTTC
>.|once|TRBJ2-3|TRBV24-1
CATSDPQGDTQYF
TGTGCCACCAGTGATCCCCAGGGAGATACGCAGTATTTT
>.|.|TRBJ1-2|TRBV9
CASSVGGGSSYGYTF
TGTGCCAGCAGCGTAGGGGGAGGCAGCAGCTATGGCTACACCTTC
>.|.|TRBJ2-6|TRBV25-1
CASSGPDFGANVLTF
TGTGCCAGCAGTGGACCCGACTTCGGGGCCAACGTCCTGACTTTC
>TRBD1|.|TRBJ2-1|TRBV19
CASSTGTGEFF
TGTGCCAGTAGTACCGGGACAGGGGAGTTCTTC
>TRBD1|once|TRBJ1-2|TRBV27
CASSFSGTGNLDGYTF
TGTGCCAGCAGTTTTTCCGGGACAGGGAATTTGGACGGCTACACCTTC
>.|.|TRBJ2-1|TRBV19
CASSLRPGEYNEQFF
TGTGCCAGTAGTCTCCGCCCCGGGGAATACAATGAGCAGTTCTTC
>TRBD1|.|TRBJ1-3|TRBV4-1
CASSQPGTGRNTIYF
TGCGCCAGCAGCCAACCGGGGACAGGGCGAAACACCATATATTTT
>.|.|TRBJ1-4|TRBV3-1/TRBV3-2
CASSQGTGSTNEKLFF
TGTGCCAGCAGTCAAGGAACAGGGTCAACTAATGAAAAACTGTTTTTT
>.|.|TRBJ2-7|TRBV27
CASRSPGLPYEQYF
TGTGCCAGCAGATCCCCGGGACTTCCCTACGAGCAGTACTTC
>.|medium-sized|TRBJ1-5|TRBV3-1/TRBV3-2
CASSQGGGPQHF
TGTGCCAGCAGCCAAGGGGGAGGCCCCCAGCATTTT
>.|.|TRBJ1-5|TRBV19
CASSPGLLTGQPQHF
TGTGCCAGTAGTCCGGGACTGTTGACGGGTCAGCCCCAGCATTTT
>.|.|TRBJ1-3|TRBV27
CASRRASGNTIYF
TGTGCCAGCCGCAGGGCCTCTGGAAACACCATATATTTT
>.|.|TRBJ1-2|TRBV3-1/TRBV3-2
CASSQGDSYTF
TGTGCCAGCAGCCAGGGGGACAGCTACACCTTC
>TRBD2|.|TRBJ2-1|TRBV28
CASSLVAGVGNEQFF
TGTGCCAGCAGTTTAGTTGCGGGAGTTGGGAATGAGCAGTTCTTC
>.|.|TRBJ1-2|TRBV30
CAWRAGTNLFGANYGYTF
TGTGCCTGGAGAGCCGGGACAAACCTTTTTGGGGCAAACTATGGCTACACCTTC
>TRBD1|.|TRBJ1-1|TRBV6-6
CASSTGQGLSTEAFF
TGTGCCAGCAGTACGGGACAGGGTCTTTCCACTGAAGCTTTCTTT
>TRBD2|.|TRBJ2-1|TRBV19
CASSIGAGAVNEQFF
TGTGCCAGTAGTATCGGAGCGGGAGCGGTAAATGAGCAGTTCTTC
>.|once|TRBJ1-1|TRBV11-2
CASTTFLTGVNTEAFF
TGTGCCAGCACTACTTTTCTGACAGGCGTGAACACTGAAGCTTTCTTT
>.|.|TRBJ2-6|TRBV5-6
CASSRQVAGANVLTF
TGTGCCAGCAGCAGACAGGTCGCTGGGGCCAACGTCCTGACTTTC
>.|.|TRBJ1-1|TRBV7-9
CASSRTVANTEAFF
TGTGCCAGCAGCCGGACAGTCGCTAACACTGAAGCTTTCTTT
>.|.|TRBJ2-5|TRBV27
CASSQRGTVRQETQYF
TGTGCCAGCAGCCAACGTGGTACGGTGAGGCAAGAGACCCAGTACTTC
>.|once|TRBJ2-7|TRBV2
CASSDGGLNEQYF
TGTGCCAGCAGTGACGGGGGGCTCAACGAGCAGTACTTC
>TRBD1|.|TRBJ1-6|TRBV27
CASSLARDRNNSPLHF
TGTGCCAGCAGTTTAGCTCGGGACAGAAATAATTCACCCCTCCACTTT
>.|.|TRBJ1-1|TRBV20-1
CSASDVGAEWNTEAFF
TGCAGTGCTAGTGACGTGGGGGCTGAATGGAACACTGAAGCTTTCTTT
>.|.|TRBJ2-2|TRBV28
CASSFGPGTNTGELFF
TGTGCCAGCAGTTTTGGACCAGGGACGAACACCGGGGAGCTGTTTTTT
>TRBD2|few|TRBJ2-5|TRBV19
CASSIAGTSGGETQYF
TGTGCCAGTAGTATAGCCGGGACTAGCGGGGGAGAGACCCAGTACTTC
>TRBD2|.|TRBJ2-7|TRBV7-8
CASSAGTIDEQYF
TGTGCCAGCAGCGCCGGGACTATTGACGAGCAGTACTTC